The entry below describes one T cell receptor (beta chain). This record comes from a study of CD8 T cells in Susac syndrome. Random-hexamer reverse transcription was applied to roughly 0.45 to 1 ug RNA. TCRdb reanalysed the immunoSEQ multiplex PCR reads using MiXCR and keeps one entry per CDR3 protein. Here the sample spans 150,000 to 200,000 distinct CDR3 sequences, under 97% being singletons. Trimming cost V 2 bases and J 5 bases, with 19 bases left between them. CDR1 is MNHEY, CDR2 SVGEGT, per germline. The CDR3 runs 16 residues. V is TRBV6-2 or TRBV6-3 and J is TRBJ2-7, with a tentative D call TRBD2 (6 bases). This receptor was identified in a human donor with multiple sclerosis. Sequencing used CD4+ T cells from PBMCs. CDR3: CASSYAPGGIPDEQYF. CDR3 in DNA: TGTGCCAGCAGTTACGCCCCAGGAGGGATTCCCGACGAGCAGTACTTC.